These 10 T cell receptor beta chains share one sample of origin, sequenced in a study of regulatory T cells in long-lasting Graves disease. According to the study, TCR beta libraries were built with iRepertoire HTBI primers and CDR3-region Arm-PCR. TCRdb processed the multiplex PCR reads anew with MiXCR; each CDR3 protein has one entry. The sample lists about 530,000 distinct CDR3 sequences; around 16% were seen once. Time point defined: newly diagnosed GD, antithyroid drugs for less than 3 months. RNA isolated from PBMCs was used to make the TCR library. These data were also filed under a second study, of T cells in Graves' hyperthyroidism and ophthalmopathy.

Here the sequenced sample was peripheral blood mononuclear cells (PBMCs), taken at new diagnosis, from a patient treated with antithyroid drugs. The receptors were gathered from a woman aged 35-65 years with Graves disease.

At least ten counts were recorded for this clonotype. This chain uses TRBV11-1 with TRBJ2-1, with TRBD1 identical over 8 bases. Germline CDR1 is SGHAT and CDR2 is FQDESV (reference sequence). This CDR3 contains 15 residues. The trim removed 1 base at V and 9 bases at J, leaving 8 bases unmatched. CDR3 DNA sequence: TGTGCCAGCAGCTTAGTTAACAGGGGGGACGGTGAGCAGTTCTTC. Translation gives CASSLVNRGDGEQFF.

CDR3 coding DNA: TGTGCCAGCAGCGGGGGGGGGACAACTAATGAAAAACTGTTTTTT. Its protein product is CASSGGGTTNEKLFF. This chain connects TRBV2 to TRBJ1-4; possibly TRBD1 for D (5 bases). The V gene lost 6 bases and the J gene lost 0 bases, with 11 bases spanning the gap. Germline V gene lookup returns CDR1 SNHLY and CDR2 FYNNEI. This CDR3 is built from 15 residues.

This clonotype has ten or more counts. The gene calls are TRBV7-8 and TRBJ1-3; D uncertain. The V and J ends lost 5 bases and 2 bases respectively, with 7 bases between them. This CDR3 comprises 13 residues. Germline V gives CDR1 SGHVS, CDR2 FQNEAQ. CDR3 sequence reads: CASSRQPGNTIYF. For the CDR3, the DNA is TGTGCCAGCAGCCGCCAACCTGGAAACACCATATATTTT.

V and J are TRBV27 and TRBJ1-6; 8 nucleotides align to TRBD1. Germline trimming cut 7 bases from V and 6 bases from J; bases unmatched to any gene: 8. Germline CDR1 is MNHEY and CDR2 is SMNVEV (reference sequence). This CDR3 region has 15 residues. The CDR3, as DNA: TGTGCCAGCACCCGGGACAGGCGGTTTAATTCACCCCTCCACTTT. Translating it yields CASTRDRRFNSPLHF.

The chain is built from TRBV11-2 and TRBJ2-1; D is possibly TRBD1 or TRBD2 (6 bases each). The V gene's germline CDR1 is SGHAT and CDR2 FQNNGV. CDR3 length equals 14 residues. V lost 0 bases and J 8 bases, leaving 11 bases between the germline ends. The CDR3 spells CASSLDGGLDEQFF. CDR3 nucleotide sequence: TGTGCCAGCAGCTTAGATGGGGGGCTCGATGAGCAGTTCTTC.

The chain uses TRBV25-1 and TRBJ2-7, with 8 bases aligning to TRBD1. The CDR3 spans 12 residues. The V segment lost 4 bases and the J segment 13 bases; nucleotides outside the gene matches: 9. The germline CDR1 and CDR2 sequences are MGHDK and SYGVNS. The CDR3: CASSVSPGQAYF. The CDR3 DNA reads TGTGCCAGCAGTGTCTCCCCGGGACAGGCCTACTTC.

In its sample, this clonotype was seen many times. The rearrangement uses TRBV7-9 and TRBJ2-7, with D possibly matching TRBD2 (5 bases). This CDR3 region has 14 residues. V lost 5 bases, J lost 2 bases, and 13 bases lay in between. Germline loops: CDR1 SEHNR, CDR2 FQNEAQ (reference sequence). The CDR3 sequence is CASSVDLVTYEQYF. CDR3 in DNA: TGTGCCAGCAGCGTGGACTTGGTGACCTACGAGCAGTACTTC.

This rearrangement joins TRBV6-1 to TRBJ2-3; 13 positions agree with TRBD2. Germline V gives CDR1 MNHNS, CDR2 SASEGT. J gave up 6 bases and V 5 bases, and 11 bases lay outside the gene matches. The length of the CDR3 is 17 residues. The CDR3 DNA follows: TGTGCCAGCAGTAAAACTAGCGGGGGGGCCGGTTTTGATACGCAGTATTTT. This translates into CASSKTSGGAGFDTQYF.

The gene calls are TRBV7-9 and TRBJ2-5; D is ambiguous. The V and J ends lost 6 bases and 5 bases respectively, with 7 bases between them. Germline loops: CDR1 SEHNR, CDR2 FQNEAQ (reference sequence). The CDR3 has 11 residues. The CDR3 spells CASRSAETQYF. DNA for the CDR3: TGTGCCAGCAGGTCCGCGGAGACCCAGTACTTC.

This clonotype was picked up many times. The rearrangement uses TRBV3-1 and TRBJ1-2; D call uncertain. The CDR3 runs to 14 residues. Germline V lookup: CDR1 LGHDT, CDR2 YNNKEL (reference sequence). V lost 0 bases, J lost 1 base, and 6 bases lay in between. DNA of the CDR3: TGTGCCAGCAGCCAAGAAGGCCTTAACTATGGCTACACCTTC. This translates into CASSQEGLNYGYTF.